A selection of T cell receptor beta chains follows, all from one sample in a study of cytomegalovirus exposure and HLA in healthy donors. Here immunoSEQ multiplex PCR was the method, and the copy in TCRdb shows in-frame clones only, minus some. The sample includes about 86,000 clones, roughly 72% of them seen just once. The specimen was PBMCs. The receptors here all came from a woman between 50 and 59 years old in good health and CMV-seropositive. The CDR3 runs from the conserved cysteine through the conserved F or W. Each record gives: V gene, D gene, clone size, J gene, CDR3 protein, CDR3 DNA. D genes are given only for firm matches. Clone size is stated in some rows and not others, as once, few, many or a class when expanded.

v_gene: TRBV10-3; d_gene: TRBD2; abundance: few; j_gene: TRBJ2-7; CDR3aa: CAISNWEGSYEQYF; CDR3nt: TGTGCCATCAGTAACTGGGAGGGTTCCTACGAGCAGTACTTC
v_gene: TRBV25-1; d_gene: NA; abundance: NA; j_gene: TRBJ2-5; CDR3aa: CASSESGPKETQYF; CDR3nt: TGTGCCAGCAGTGAATCGGGTCCAAAAGAGACCCAGTACTTC
v_gene: TRBV15; d_gene: TRBD2; abundance: NA; j_gene: TRBJ2-7; CDR3aa: CATSRDRGTSAYEQYF; CDR3nt: TGTGCCACCAGCAGAGATCGAGGGACTAGCGCCTACGAGCAGTACTTC
v_gene: TRBV6-4; d_gene: NA; abundance: few; j_gene: TRBJ2-2; CDR3aa: CASSRRSTTHTGELFF; CDR3nt: TGTGCCAGCAGTAGGAGATCTACTACCCACACCGGGGAGCTGTTTTTT
v_gene: TRBV11-2; d_gene: NA; abundance: NA; j_gene: TRBJ1-1; CDR3aa: CASSARYRNTEAFF; CDR3nt: TGTGCCAGCAGCGCCAGATACCGGAACACTGAAGCTTTCTTT
v_gene: TRBV6-1; d_gene: TRBD1; abundance: NA; j_gene: TRBJ2-1; CDR3aa: CASSEALGTGDEQFF; CDR3nt: TGTGCCAGCAGTGAAGCGCTTGGGACAGGGGATGAGCAGTTCTTC
v_gene: TRBV12-1; d_gene: NA; abundance: NA; j_gene: TRBJ2-3; CDR3aa: CASSFATNRLAGGRNTQYF; CDR3nt: TGTGCCAGCAGCTTTGCAACGAATCGGTTAGCGGGAGGGCGAAATACGCAGTATTTT
v_gene: TRBV15; d_gene: NA; abundance: once; j_gene: TRBJ2-6; CDR3aa: CATGRASGANVLTF; CDR3nt: TGTGCCACCGGGCGGGCCTCTGGGGCCAACGTCCTGACTTTC
v_gene: TRBV5-4; d_gene: NA; abundance: NA; j_gene: TRBJ1-1; CDR3aa: CASSPQGGIAEAFF; CDR3nt: TGTGCCAGCAGCCCTCAGGGTGGTATCGCTGAAGCTTTCTTT
v_gene: TRBV5-1; d_gene: TRBD1; abundance: NA; j_gene: TRBJ2-3; CDR3aa: CASSNGQGADTQYF; CDR3nt: TGCGCCAGCAGCAACGGACAGGGTGCAGATACGCAGTATTTT
v_gene: TRBV10-3; d_gene: NA; abundance: NA; j_gene: TRBJ2-7; CDR3aa: CAISDRFSEQYF; CDR3nt: TGTGCCATCAGTGACAGGTTTAGCGAGCAGTACTTC
v_gene: TRBV30; d_gene: TRBD1; abundance: NA; j_gene: TRBJ1-5; CDR3aa: CAWIPKGQGDQPQHF; CDR3nt: TGTGCCTGGATCCCGAAGGGACAGGGGGATCAGCCCCAGCATTTT
v_gene: TRBV5-1; d_gene: NA; abundance: NA; j_gene: TRBJ2-1; CDR3aa: CASSKDSYNEQFF; CDR3nt: TGCGCCAGCAGCAAGGACTCGTACAATGAGCAGTTCTTC
v_gene: TRBV29-1; d_gene: TRBD2; abundance: NA; j_gene: TRBJ2-1; CDR3aa: CSVGGTSGLAEEQFF; CDR3nt: TGCAGCGTTGGGGGCACTAGCGGGCTGGCGGAGGAGCAGTTCTTC
v_gene: TRBV4-1; d_gene: TRBD1; abundance: NA; j_gene: TRBJ1-2; CDR3aa: CASSIGTGGAYGYTF; CDR3nt: TGCGCCAGCAGCATAGGGACAGGGGGCGCTTATGGCTACACCTTC
v_gene: TRBV19; d_gene: NA; abundance: few; j_gene: TRBJ1-1; CDR3aa: CASSPSQRSTEAFF; CDR3nt: TGTGCCAGTAGTCCCTCGCAGAGGAGCACTGAAGCTTTCTTT
v_gene: TRBV28; d_gene: NA; abundance: NA; j_gene: TRBJ2-2; CDR3aa: CASSLVPDREGGELFF; CDR3nt: TGTGCCAGCAGTTTAGTCCCGGACAGGGAGGGCGGGGAGCTGTTTTTT
v_gene: TRBV11-2; d_gene: TRBD2; abundance: NA; j_gene: TRBJ2-5; CDR3aa: CASSQRLAGFGETQYF; CDR3nt: TGTGCCAGCAGCCAACGACTAGCGGGATTCGGAGAGACCCAGTACTTC
v_gene: TRBV4-1; d_gene: TRBD1; abundance: NA; j_gene: TRBJ2-3; CDR3aa: CASSHPTGATPDTQYF; CDR3nt: TGCGCCAGCAGCCACCCGACAGGGGCGACCCCAGATACGCAGTATTTT
v_gene: TRBV28; d_gene: TRBD1; abundance: NA; j_gene: TRBJ1-5; CDR3aa: CASRTGGNNQPQHF; CDR3nt: TGTGCCAGCAGAACAGGGGGGAATAATCAGCCCCAGCATTTT
v_gene: TRBV11-2; d_gene: TRBD1; abundance: NA; j_gene: TRBJ2-7; CDR3aa: CASSHTGTGRAYEQYF; CDR3nt: TGTGCCAGCAGCCATACAGGGACAGGGCGCGCCTACGAGCAGTACTTC
v_gene: TRBV4-2; d_gene: NA; abundance: NA; j_gene: TRBJ2-1; CDR3aa: CASSPTGTGHNEQFF; CDR3nt: TGTGCCAGCAGCCCTACCGGGACTGGCCACAATGAGCAGTTCTTC
v_gene: TRBV7-2; d_gene: TRBD2; abundance: NA; j_gene: TRBJ2-3; CDR3aa: CASSSGTRPTDTQYF; CDR3nt: TGTGCCAGCAGCTCCGGGACTAGACCCACAGATACGCAGTATTTT
v_gene: TRBV7-8; d_gene: NA; abundance: many; j_gene: TRBJ2-7; CDR3aa: CASSLLQGGEQYF; CDR3nt: TGTGCCAGCAGCTTGCTGCAGGGTGGCGAGCAGTACTTC
v_gene: TRBV19; d_gene: NA; abundance: once; j_gene: TRBJ1-1; CDR3aa: CASSDPRAYTEAFF; CDR3nt: TGTGCCAGTAGTGATCCCAGGGCATACACTGAAGCTTTCTTT
v_gene: TRBV11-2; d_gene: TRBD1; abundance: NA; j_gene: TRBJ2-4; CDR3aa: CATTGGKNIQYF; CDR3nt: TGTGCCACAACAGGGGGAAAAAACATTCAGTACTTC
v_gene: TRBV29-1; d_gene: TRBD2; abundance: few; j_gene: TRBJ2-7; CDR3aa: CSVHSGSEQYF; CDR3nt: TGCAGCGTCCATAGCGGGAGCGAGCAGTACTTC
v_gene: TRBV7-6; d_gene: NA; abundance: NA; j_gene: TRBJ1-2; CDR3aa: CASSLFRGGYGYTF; CDR3nt: TGTGCCAGCAGCTTATTCCGGGGAGGGTATGGCTACACCTTC
v_gene: TRBV7-3; d_gene: TRBD1; abundance: NA; j_gene: TRBJ2-2; CDR3aa: CASSGTANTGELFF; CDR3nt: TGTGCCAGCAGTGGGACAGCGAACACCGGGGAGCTGTTTTTT
v_gene: TRBV30; d_gene: TRBD2; abundance: NA; j_gene: TRBJ2-7; CDR3aa: CAWTVGGAGAYEQYF; CDR3nt: TGTGCCTGGACCGTCGGGGGAGCGGGAGCCTACGAGCAGTACTTC
v_gene: TRBV6-1; d_gene: TRBD2; abundance: NA; j_gene: TRBJ2-7; CDR3aa: CASRGGLAGQEQYF; CDR3nt: TGTGCCAGCAGGGGCGGACTAGCGGGACAAGAGCAGTACTTC
v_gene: TRBV27; d_gene: NA; abundance: NA; j_gene: TRBJ2-2; CDR3aa: CASSRATVNTGELFF; CDR3nt: TGTGCCAGCAGCCGAGCGACAGTGAACACCGGGGAGCTGTTTTTT
v_gene: TRBV4-1; d_gene: TRBD1; abundance: NA; j_gene: TRBJ1-4; CDR3aa: CASSLGTVGEKLFF; CDR3nt: TGCGCCAGCAGCCTTGGGACAGTCGGGGAAAAACTGTTTTTT
v_gene: TRBV5-5; d_gene: TRBD1; abundance: NA; j_gene: TRBJ1-2; CDR3aa: CASSLVGGQNYGYTF; CDR3nt: TGTGCCAGCAGCTTGGTGGGGGGACAGAACTATGGCTACACCTTC
v_gene: TRBV19; d_gene: NA; abundance: NA; j_gene: TRBJ1-1; CDR3aa: CASSQDMNTEAFF; CDR3nt: TGTGCCAGTAGTCAGGACATGAACACTGAAGCTTTCTTT
v_gene: TRBV2; d_gene: TRBD2; abundance: NA; j_gene: TRBJ2-7; CDR3aa: CASRRTSARSYEQYF; CDR3nt: TGTGCCAGCCGGAGGACTAGCGCAAGGAGCTACGAGCAGTACTTC
v_gene: TRBV5-4; d_gene: TRBD2; abundance: NA; j_gene: TRBJ2-1; CDR3aa: CASSLAGGGIEQFF; CDR3nt: TGTGCCAGCAGCTTGGCCGGGGGGGGTATTGAGCAGTTCTTC
v_gene: TRBV28; d_gene: TRBD1; abundance: few; j_gene: TRBJ1-1; CDR3aa: CASSAPTGKNTEAFF; CDR3nt: TGTGCCAGCAGTGCCCCGACAGGGAAGAACACTGAAGCTTTCTTT
v_gene: TRBV5-6; d_gene: NA; abundance: NA; j_gene: TRBJ2-1; CDR3aa: CASTKTGTSFYNEQFF; CDR3nt: TGTGCCAGTACCAAAACCGGGACTTCCTTCTACAATGAGCAGTTCTTC
v_gene: TRBV4-1; d_gene: TRBD1; abundance: once; j_gene: TRBJ1-5; CDR3aa: CASSQTGVGNQPQHF; CDR3nt: TGCGCCAGCAGCCAGACAGGGGTTGGCAATCAGCCCCAGCATTTT
v_gene: TRBV2; d_gene: NA; abundance: NA; j_gene: TRBJ2-4; CDR3aa: CASSDRGNIQYF; CDR3nt: TGTGCCAGCAGTGACAGGGGAAACATTCAGTACTTC
v_gene: TRBV30; d_gene: NA; abundance: NA; j_gene: TRBJ1-2; CDR3aa: CASKVSGCRAGYTF; CDR3nt: TGTGCCTCAAAGGTTAGTGGGTGCAGGGCAGGCTACACCTTC
v_gene: TRBV19; d_gene: NA; abundance: NA; j_gene: TRBJ2-5; CDR3aa: CASSIRSSMETQYF; CDR3nt: TGTGCCAGTAGTATACGGTCTAGCATGGAGACCCAGTACTTC
v_gene: TRBV6-6; d_gene: NA; abundance: NA; j_gene: TRBJ2-3; CDR3aa: CASSYERFTDTQYF; CDR3nt: TGTGCCAGCAGCTACGAGCGGTTCACGGATACGCAGTATTTT
v_gene: TRBV29-1; d_gene: NA; abundance: NA; j_gene: TRBJ2-1; CDR3aa: CSVGAGAGEQFF; CDR3nt: TGCAGCGTTGGGGCGGGGGCGGGTGAGCAGTTCTTC
v_gene: TRBV6-6; d_gene: NA; abundance: few; j_gene: TRBJ1-5; CDR3aa: CATGQFNQPQHF; CDR3nt: TGTGCCACCGGACAGTTTAATCAGCCCCAGCATTTT
v_gene: TRBV6-1; d_gene: NA; abundance: NA; j_gene: TRBJ1-1; CDR3aa: CASLTGRMNTEAFF; CDR3nt: TGTGCCAGTTTAACAGGGCGAATGAACACTGAAGCTTTCTTT
v_gene: TRBV2; d_gene: TRBD2; abundance: once; j_gene: TRBJ2-7; CDR3aa: CASSVGLAGGIEQYF; CDR3nt: TGTGCCAGCAGTGTAGGACTAGCGGGAGGGATCGAGCAGTACTTC
v_gene: TRBV30; d_gene: NA; abundance: NA; j_gene: TRBJ2-2; CDR3aa: CAWSPRIRANTGELFF; CDR3nt: TGTGCCTGGAGCCCAAGAATCCGGGCGAACACCGGGGAGCTGTTTTTT
v_gene: TRBV7-9; d_gene: NA; abundance: few; j_gene: TRBJ1-1; CDR3aa: CASSVPTIGAEAFF; CDR3nt: TGTGCCAGCAGCGTCCCGACAATTGGCGCTGAAGCTTTCTTT
v_gene: TRBV29-1; d_gene: TRBD2; abundance: few; j_gene: TRBJ2-4; CDR3aa: CSVVLPSGSRSKNIQYF; CDR3nt: TGCAGCGTTGTACTACCGAGCGGGAGTAGGTCCAAAAACATTCAGTACTTC